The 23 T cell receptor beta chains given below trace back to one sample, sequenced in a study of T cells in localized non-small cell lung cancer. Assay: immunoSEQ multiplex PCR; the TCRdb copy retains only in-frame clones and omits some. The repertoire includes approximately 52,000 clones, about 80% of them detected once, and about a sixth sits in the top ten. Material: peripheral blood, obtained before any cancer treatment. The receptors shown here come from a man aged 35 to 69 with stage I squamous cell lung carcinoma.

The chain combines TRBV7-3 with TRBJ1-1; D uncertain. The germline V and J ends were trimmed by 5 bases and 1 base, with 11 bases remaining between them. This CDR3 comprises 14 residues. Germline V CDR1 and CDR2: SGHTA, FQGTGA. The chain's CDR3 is CASSPQAGNTEAFF. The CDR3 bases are TGTGCCAGCAGCCCCCAGGCGGGGAACACTGAAGCTTTCTTT.

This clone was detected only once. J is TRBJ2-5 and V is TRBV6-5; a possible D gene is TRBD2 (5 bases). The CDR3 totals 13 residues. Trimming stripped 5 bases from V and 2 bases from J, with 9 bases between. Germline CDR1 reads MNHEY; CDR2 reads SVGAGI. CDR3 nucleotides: TGTGCCAGCAGTAGGCCGGGGCAAGAGACCCAGTACTTC. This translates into CASSRPGQETQYF.

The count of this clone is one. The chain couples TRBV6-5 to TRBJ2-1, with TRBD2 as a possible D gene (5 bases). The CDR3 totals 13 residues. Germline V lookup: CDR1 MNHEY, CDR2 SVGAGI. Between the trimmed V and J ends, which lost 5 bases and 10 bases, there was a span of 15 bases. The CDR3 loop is CASSDAKGVEQFF. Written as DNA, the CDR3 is TGTGCCAGCAGTGACGCGAAGGGAGTGGAGCAGTTCTTC.

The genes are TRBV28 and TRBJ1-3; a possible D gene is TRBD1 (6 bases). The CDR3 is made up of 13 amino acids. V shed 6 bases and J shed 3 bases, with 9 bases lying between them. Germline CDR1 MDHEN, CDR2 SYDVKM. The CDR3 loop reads CASSQGFGNTIYF. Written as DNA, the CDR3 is TGTGCCAGCAGCCAGGGGTTTGGAAACACCATATATTTT.

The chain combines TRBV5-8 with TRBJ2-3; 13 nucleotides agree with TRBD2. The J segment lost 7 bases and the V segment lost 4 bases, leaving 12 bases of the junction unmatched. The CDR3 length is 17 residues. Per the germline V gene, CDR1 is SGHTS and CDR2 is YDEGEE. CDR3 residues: CASSAGTSGAKGNTQYF. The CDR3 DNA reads TGTGCCAGCAGCGCCGGGACTAGCGGGGCGAAAGGGAATACGCAGTATTTT.

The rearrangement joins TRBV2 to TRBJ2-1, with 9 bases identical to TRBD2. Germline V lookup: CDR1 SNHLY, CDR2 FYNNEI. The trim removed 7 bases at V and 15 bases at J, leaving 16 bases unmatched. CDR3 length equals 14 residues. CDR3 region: CASIGLAGSPRAFF. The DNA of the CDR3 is TGTGCCAGCATCGGGCTAGCGGGGTCCCCTAGGGCGTTCTTC.

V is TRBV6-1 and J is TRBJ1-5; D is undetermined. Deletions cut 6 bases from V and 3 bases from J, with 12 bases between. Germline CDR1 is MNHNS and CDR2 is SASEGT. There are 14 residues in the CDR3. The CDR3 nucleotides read TGTGCCAGCAGGGCGGAGGTAAACAATCAGCCCCAGCATTTT. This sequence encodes CASRAEVNNQPQHF.

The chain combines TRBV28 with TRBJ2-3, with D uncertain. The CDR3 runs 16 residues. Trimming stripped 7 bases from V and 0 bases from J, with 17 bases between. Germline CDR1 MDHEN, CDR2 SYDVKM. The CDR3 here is CASTVPGWGSTDTQYF. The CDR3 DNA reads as TGTGCCAGCACCGTTCCAGGTTGGGGTAGCACAGATACGCAGTATTTT.

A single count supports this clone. The CDR3 nucleotides are TGTGCCAGCAGTTACGTCCATTCACCCCTCCACTTT. This encodes CASSYVHSPLHF. The rearrangement joins TRBV6-5 to TRBJ1-6, with D unresolved. The ends were cut back, 2 bases at V and 8 bases at J, with 4 bases in the middle. Germline CDR1 and CDR2: MNHEY and SVGAGI. This CDR3 has 12 amino acids.

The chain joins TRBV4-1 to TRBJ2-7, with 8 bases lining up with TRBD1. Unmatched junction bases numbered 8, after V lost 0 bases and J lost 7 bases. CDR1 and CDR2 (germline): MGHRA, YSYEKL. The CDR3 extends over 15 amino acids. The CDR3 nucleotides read TGCGCCAGCAGCCAAGATGAGGCAGGGGGCAGAGAGCAGTACTTC. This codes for CASSQDEAGGREQYF.

CDR3 sequence: CASSIPRGSSYEQYF. The DNA of the CDR3 is TGTGCCAGTAGTATTCCGAGGGGAAGCTCCTACGAGCAGTACTTC. The rearrangement joins TRBV19 to TRBJ2-7; D may correspond to TRBD1 or TRBD2 (5 bases each). From germline, CDR1 is LNHDA and CDR2 SQIVND (reference sequence). V shed 3 bases and J shed 0 bases, with 12 bases lying between them. This CDR3 is built from 15 residues.

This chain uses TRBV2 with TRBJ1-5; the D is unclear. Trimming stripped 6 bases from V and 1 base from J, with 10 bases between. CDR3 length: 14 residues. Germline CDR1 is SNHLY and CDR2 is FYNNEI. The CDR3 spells CASRPGISNQPQHF. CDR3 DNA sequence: TGTGCCAGCAGACCGGGGATAAGCAATCAGCCCCAGCATTTT.

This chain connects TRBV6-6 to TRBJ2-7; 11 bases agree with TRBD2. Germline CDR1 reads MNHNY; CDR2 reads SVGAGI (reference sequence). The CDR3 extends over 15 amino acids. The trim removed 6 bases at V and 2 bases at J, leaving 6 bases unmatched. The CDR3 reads CASSHTSGGPYEQYF. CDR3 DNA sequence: TGTGCCAGCAGCCACACTAGCGGGGGACCCTACGAGCAGTACTTC.

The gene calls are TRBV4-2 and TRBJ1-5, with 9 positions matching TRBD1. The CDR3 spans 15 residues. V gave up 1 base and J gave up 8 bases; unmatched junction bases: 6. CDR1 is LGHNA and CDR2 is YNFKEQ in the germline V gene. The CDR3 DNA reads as TGTGCCAGCAGCCAAGTCACGGACAGGGGAGAGCCCCAGCATTTT. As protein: CASSQVTDRGEPQHF.

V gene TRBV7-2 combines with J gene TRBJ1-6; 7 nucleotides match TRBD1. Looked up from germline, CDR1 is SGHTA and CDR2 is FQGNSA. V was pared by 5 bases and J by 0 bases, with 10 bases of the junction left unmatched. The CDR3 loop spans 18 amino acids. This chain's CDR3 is CASSQPTGASSYNSPLHF. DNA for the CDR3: TGTGCCAGCAGCCAACCCACAGGGGCGAGCTCCTATAATTCACCCCTCCACTTT.

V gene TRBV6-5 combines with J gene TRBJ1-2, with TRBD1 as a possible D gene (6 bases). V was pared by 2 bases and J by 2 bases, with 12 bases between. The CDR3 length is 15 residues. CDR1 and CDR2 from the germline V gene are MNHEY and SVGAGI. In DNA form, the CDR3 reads TGTGCCAGCAGTTACAAGCAGGGGAAGAACTATGGCTACACCTTC. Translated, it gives CASSYKQGKNYGYTF.

This CDR3 is CASSAPGLAGINEQFF. The CDR3 DNA sequence: TGTGCCAGCAGTGCCCCGGGACTAGCGGGGATAAATGAGCAGTTCTTC. The V gene is TRBV2, the J gene TRBJ2-1; 13 nucleotides agree with TRBD2. The CDR3 runs to 16 residues. The germline V gene encodes CDR1 SNHLY and CDR2 FYNNEI. After removal of 4 bases from V and 7 bases from J, the junction contained 7 bases not matched to a gene.

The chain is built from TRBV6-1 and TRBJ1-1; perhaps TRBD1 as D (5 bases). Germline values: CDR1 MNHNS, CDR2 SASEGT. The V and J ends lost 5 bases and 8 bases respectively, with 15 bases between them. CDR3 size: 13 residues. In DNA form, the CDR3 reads TGTGCCAGCAGTTCCGGACCGACAGTCGAAGCTTTCTTT. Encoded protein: CASSSGPTVEAFF.

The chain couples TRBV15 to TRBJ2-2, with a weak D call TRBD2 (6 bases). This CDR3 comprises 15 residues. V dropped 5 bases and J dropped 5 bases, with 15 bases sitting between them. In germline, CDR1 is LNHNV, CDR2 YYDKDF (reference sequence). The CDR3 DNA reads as TGTGCCACCAGCCACGGGAGACAAGAAACCGGGGAGCTGTTTTTT. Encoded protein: CATSHGRQETGELFF.

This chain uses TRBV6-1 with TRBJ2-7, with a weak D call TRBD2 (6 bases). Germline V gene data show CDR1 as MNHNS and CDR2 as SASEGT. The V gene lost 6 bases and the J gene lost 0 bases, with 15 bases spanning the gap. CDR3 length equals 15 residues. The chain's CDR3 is CASSREPQSSYEQYF. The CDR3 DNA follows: TGTGCCAGCAGCCGGGAGCCCCAAAGCTCCTACGAGCAGTACTTC.

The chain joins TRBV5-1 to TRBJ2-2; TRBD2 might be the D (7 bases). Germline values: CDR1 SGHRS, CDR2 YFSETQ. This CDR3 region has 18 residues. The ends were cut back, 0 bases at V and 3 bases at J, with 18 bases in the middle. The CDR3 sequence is CASSLEYSGGRDTGELFF. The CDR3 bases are TGCGCCAGCAGCTTGGAGTATTCGGGGGGCCGGGACACCGGGGAGCTGTTTTTT.

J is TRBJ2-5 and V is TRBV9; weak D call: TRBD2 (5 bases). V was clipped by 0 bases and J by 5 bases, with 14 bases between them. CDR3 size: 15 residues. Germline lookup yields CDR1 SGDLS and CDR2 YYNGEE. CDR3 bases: TGTGCCAGCAGCGTAGGTCTCACGGGATCGGAGACCCAGTACTTC. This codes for CASSVGLTGSETQYF.

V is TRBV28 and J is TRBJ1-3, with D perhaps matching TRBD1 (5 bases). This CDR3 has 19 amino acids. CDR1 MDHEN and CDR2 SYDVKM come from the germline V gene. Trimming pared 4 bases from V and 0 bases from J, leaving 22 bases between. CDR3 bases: TGTGCCAGCAGTTCCTCCGCGGGGTTAGGGGCCGACTCTGGAAACACCATATATTTT. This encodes CASSSSAGLGADSGNTIYF.